This T cell receptor beta chain was identified in a study of blood T cell repertoires in COVID-19. Generated by immunoSEQ multiplex PCR, the TCRdb table keeps only in-frame clones and is missing some. This sample has 70,000 to 85,000 clones, with under 95% found just once. This clone has more than one count but fewer than ten. V lost 2 bases, J lost 4 bases, and 4 bases stayed unmatched. Germline V gene data show CDR1 as SGHNT and CDR2 as YYREEE (reference sequence). The CDR3 has 16 amino acids. Sequenced sample: peripheral blood. The chain recombines TRBV5-4 with TRBJ2-2, with 11 bases fitting TRBD2. The clonotype comes from a human donor in a cohort sampled during active COVID-19. This CDR3 is CASSLLAGALTGELFF. In nucleotides, the CDR3 is TGTGCCAGCAGCTTACTAGCGGGAGCCCTCACCGGGGAGCTGTTTTTT.